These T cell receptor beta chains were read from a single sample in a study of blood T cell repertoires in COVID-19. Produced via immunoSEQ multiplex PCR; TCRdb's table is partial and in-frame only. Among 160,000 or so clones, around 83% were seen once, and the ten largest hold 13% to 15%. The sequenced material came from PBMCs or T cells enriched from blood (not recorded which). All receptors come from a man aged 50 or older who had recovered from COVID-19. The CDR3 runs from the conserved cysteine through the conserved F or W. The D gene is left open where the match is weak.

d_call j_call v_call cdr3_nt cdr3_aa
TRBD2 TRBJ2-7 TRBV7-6 TGTGCCAGCAGCTTAAGCGGGGGGGAAACCTACGAGCAGTACTTC CASSLSGGETYEQYF
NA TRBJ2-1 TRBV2 TGTGCCAGCAGTGATGGGCCCGGTCGGCAGTTCTTC CASSDGPGRQFF
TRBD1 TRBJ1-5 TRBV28 TGTGCCAGCAGCCGAGGGGGGACAGGGAACCAGCCCCAGCATTTT CASSRGGTGNQPQHF
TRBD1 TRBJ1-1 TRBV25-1 TGTGCCAGCAGTGAACGTCGGACAGGCTCAGCGAACACTGAAGCTTTCTTT CASSERRTGSANTEAFF
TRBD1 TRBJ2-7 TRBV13 TGTGCCAGCAGAGTGACAGGGACCTACGAGCAGTACTTC CASRVTGTYEQYF
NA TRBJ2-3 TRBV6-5 TGTGCCAGCAGTTGGAGAAGCGCAGATACGCAGTATTTT CASSWRSADTQYF
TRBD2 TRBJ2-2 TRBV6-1 TGTGCCAGCAGTGCCCAAAGACTAGCGGGGGGGCAAAACACCGGGGAGCTGTTTTTT CASSAQRLAGGQNTGELFF
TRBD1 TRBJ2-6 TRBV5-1 TGCGCCAGCAGCTTAGGACAGGCCCTTTCTGGGGCCAACGTCCTGACTTTC CASSLGQALSGANVLTF
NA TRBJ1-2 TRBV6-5 TGTGCCAGCAGTTACTCTCCAGATTCCTATGGCTACACCTTC CASSYSPDSYGYTF
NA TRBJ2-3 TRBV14 TGTGCCAGCAGCCAAGATTATGGCACAGATACGCAGTATTTT CASSQDYGTDTQYF
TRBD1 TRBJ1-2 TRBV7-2 TGTGCCAGCAGCTTACAGGGGGCGGCGGGGGGCTACACCTTC CASSLQGAAGGYTF
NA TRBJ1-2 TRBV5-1 TGCGCCAGCAGCCCGGGGGGGGGCGGCTATGGCTACACCTTC CASSPGGGGYGYTF
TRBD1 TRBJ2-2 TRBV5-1 TGCGCCAGCAGCTTGATCCAGGGGGCCTCCGGGGAGCTGTTTTTT CASSLIQGASGELFF
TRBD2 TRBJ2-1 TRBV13 TGTGCCAGCAGCTTCGGAGCGGGGGACGGGTACAATGAGCAGTTCTTC CASSFGAGDGYNEQFF
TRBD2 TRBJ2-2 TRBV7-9 TGTGCCAGCAGCCAACCGCGTCAGCGGGGGGGCCTAGGGGACGGGGAGCTGTTTTTT CASSQPRQRGGLGDGELFF
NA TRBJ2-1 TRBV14 TGTGCCAGCAGCTATATAGGGGTTGGAAATGAGCAGTTCTTC CASSYIGVGNEQFF
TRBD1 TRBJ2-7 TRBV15 TGTGCCACCAGCCCAGGGACAGGGGTCGAGCAGTACTTC CATSPGTGVEQYF
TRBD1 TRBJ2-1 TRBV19 TGTGCCAGTAGTATACCCTCGGACAGGGGTTTCCTCGGCCCTGTAAGCAATGAGCAGTTCTTC CASSIPSDRGFLGPVSNEQFF
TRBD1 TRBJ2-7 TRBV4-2 TGTGCCAGCAGCCAGGCCGGGACAGGGACATACGAGCAGTACTTC CASSQAGTGTYEQYF
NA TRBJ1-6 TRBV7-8 TGTGCCAGCAGCTTGGAGAATTCACCCCTCCACTTT CASSLENSPLHF
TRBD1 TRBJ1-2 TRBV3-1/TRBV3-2 TGTGCCAGCAGCCAACCGGGACAGAGATATGGCTACACCTTC CASSQPGQRYGYTF
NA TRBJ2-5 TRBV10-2 TGCGCCAGCAGACAGGGTAAAGAGACCCAGTACTTC CASRQGKETQYF